The 10 T cell receptor beta chains reported below all come from one sample, sequenced in a study of cytomegalovirus exposure and HLA in healthy donors. A multiplex PCR was run with 60 Vbeta primers and 13 Jbeta primers. Generated by immunoSEQ multiplex PCR, the TCRdb table keeps only in-frame clones and is missing some. The sample has about 77,000 clones; about 73% are singletons. The source material was PBMCs. The receptors shown here come from a middle-aged man in good health and CMV-seronegative.

The V and J genes are TRBV2 and TRBJ2-1, with 9 bases that match TRBD1. There are 17 residues in the CDR3. Looked up from germline, CDR1 is SNHLY and CDR2 is FYNNEI. V lost 0 bases to trimming and J lost 10 bases; unmatched junction nucleotides: 13. The CDR3 reads CASSEAGTGIGQGEQFF. The CDR3 bases are TGTGCCAGCAGTGAAGCCGGGACAGGGATTGGCCAGGGGGAGCAGTTCTTC.

This chain links TRBV7-3 with TRBJ2-1; D is uncertain. The CDR3 has 17 amino acids. Trimming removed 5 bases at V and 5 bases at J, with 22 bases between. Germline-derived CDR1 and CDR2 are SGHTA and FQGTGA. CDR3 sequence: CASSPSGPAPLNNEQFF. The CDR3 DNA is TGTGCCAGCAGCCCCAGTGGTCCCGCCCCTCTCAACAATGAGCAGTTCTTC.

This chain connects TRBV7-8 to TRBJ2-7; D may be TRBD1 (5 bases). The germline V gene has CDR1 SGHVS and CDR2 FQNEAQ. The CDR3 is 15 residues long. The V gene lost 5 bases and the J gene lost 1 base, with 15 bases spanning the gap. CDR3 in DNA: TGTGCCAGCAGCATGCATCAGGGTCCTTCCTACGAGCAGTACTTC. Translation: CASSMHQGPSYEQYF.

This clone was seen a few times. The chain joins TRBV9 to TRBJ2-1, with D possibly being TRBD1 (6 bases). Germline lookup yields CDR1 SGDLS and CDR2 YYNGEE. There are 13 residues in the CDR3. V was shortened by 3 bases and J by 8 bases, with 12 bases between the two germline ends. The DNA of the CDR3 is TGTGCCAGCAGCGCAGGGCACAGGGATGAGCAGTTCTTC. It is translated as CASSAGHRDEQFF. The full variable domain, its missing parts supplied by reference TRBV9 and TRBJ2-1, is DSGVTQTPKHLITATGQRVTLRCSPRSGDLSVYWYQQSLDQGLQFLIQYYNGEERAKGNILERFSAQQFPDLHSELNLSSLELGDSALYFCASSAGHRDEQFFGPGTRLTVL.

The V gene is TRBV9, the J gene TRBJ2-3; D perhaps matches TRBD2 (7 bases). The length of the CDR3 is 15 residues. CDR1 and CDR2 (germline): SGDLS, YYNGEE. Trimming cost V 4 bases and J 2 bases, with 14 bases left between them. This chain's CDR3 is CASSRWGGLTDTQYF. Written as DNA, the CDR3 is TGTGCCAGCAGCAGATGGGGGGGGCTCACAGATACGCAGTATTTT.

The V and J genes are TRBV28 and TRBJ1-2, with D possibly TRBD1 on 5 matching bases. CDR1 and CDR2 from the germline V gene are MDHEN and SYDVKM. The V end was cut by 2 bases, the J end by 2 bases, with 6 bases between. The CDR3 extends over 13 amino acids. DNA for the CDR3: TGTGCCAGCAGTTTAAACAGGAACTATGGCTACACCTTC. Its protein is CASSLNRNYGYTF.

The chain is built from TRBV6-4 and TRBJ2-1, with D possibly TRBD1 on 5 matching bases. The V gene lost 0 bases and the J gene lost 9 bases, with 12 bases spanning the gap. Germline V CDR1 and CDR2: MRHNA, SNTAGT. The CDR3 is 14 residues long. For the CDR3, the DNA is TGTGCCAGCAGTGACTCTGGGGCCTCAACTGAGCAGTTCTTC. Translation: CASSDSGASTEQFF.

The chain joins TRBV7-6 to TRBJ2-3; TRBD2 agrees at 14 bases. CDR1 and CDR2 (germline): SGHVS, FNYEAQ. This CDR3 comprises 19 residues. The ends lost 4 bases at V and 0 bases at J; junction bases unmatched: 9. The CDR3 region is CASSSPGLAGVVSTDTQYF. CDR3 DNA: TGTGCCAGCAGCTCCCCGGGACTAGCGGGAGTAGTCAGCACAGATACGCAGTATTTT.

The J gene is TRBJ1-1, the V gene TRBV28; 10 bases agree with TRBD1. The CDR3 has 17 residues. Germline V gives CDR1 MDHEN, CDR2 SYDVKM. With 2 bases clipped from V and 4 bases from J, the junction kept 10 bases outside the gene matches. CDR3 in DNA: TGTGCCAGCAGTTTAGGACAGGGGGTGTCAGGGGGCACTGAAGCTTTCTTT. As protein: CASSLGQGVSGGTEAFF.

This clone was found once. The V call is TRBV7-2, the J call TRBJ2-3; 9 bases map to TRBD2. The ends lost 5 bases at V and 0 bases at J; junction bases unmatched: 9. Germline CDR1 reads SGHTA; CDR2 reads FQGNSA. This CDR3 region has 17 residues. The CDR3 nucleotides read TGTGCCAGCAGCGGGGGGCTAGCGGGACCAAGCACAGATACGCAGTATTTT. This codes for CASSGGLAGPSTDTQYF. The full variable domain, in which reference TRBV7-2 and TRBJ2-3 provide the parts outside the CDR3, is GAGVSQSPSNKVTEKGKDVELRCDPISGHTALYWYRQSLGQGLEFLIYFQGNSAPDKSGLPSDRFSAERTGGSVSTLTIQRTQQEDSAVYLCASSGGLAGPSTDTQYFGPGTRLTVL.